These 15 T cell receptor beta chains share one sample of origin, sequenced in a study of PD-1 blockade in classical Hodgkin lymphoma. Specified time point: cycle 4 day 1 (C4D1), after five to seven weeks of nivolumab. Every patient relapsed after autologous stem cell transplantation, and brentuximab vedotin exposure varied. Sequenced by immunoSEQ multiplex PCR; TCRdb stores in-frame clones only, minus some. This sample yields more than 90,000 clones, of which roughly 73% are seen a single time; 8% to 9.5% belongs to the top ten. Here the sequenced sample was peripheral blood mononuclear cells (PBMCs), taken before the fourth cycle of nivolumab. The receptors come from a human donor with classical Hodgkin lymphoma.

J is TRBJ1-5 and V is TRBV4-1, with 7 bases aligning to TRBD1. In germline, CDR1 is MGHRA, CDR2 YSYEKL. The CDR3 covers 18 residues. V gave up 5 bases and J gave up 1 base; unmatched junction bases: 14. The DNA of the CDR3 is TGCGCCAGCAGCGCATCCGGGACAGACTTGGAGAGCAATCAGCCCCAGCATTTT. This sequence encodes CASSASGTDLESNQPQHF.

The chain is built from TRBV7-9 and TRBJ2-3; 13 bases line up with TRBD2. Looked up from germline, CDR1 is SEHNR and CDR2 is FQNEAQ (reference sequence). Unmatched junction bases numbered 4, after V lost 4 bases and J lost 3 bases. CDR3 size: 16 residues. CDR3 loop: CASSSGLAGETDTQYF. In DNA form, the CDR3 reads TGTGCCAGCAGCTCCGGACTAGCGGGGGAAACAGATACGCAGTATTTT. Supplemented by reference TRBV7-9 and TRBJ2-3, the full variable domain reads DTGVSQNPRHKITKRGQNVTFRCDPISEHNRLYWYRQTLGQGPEFLTYFQNEAQLEKSRLLSDRFSAERPKGSFSTLEIQRTEQGDSAMYLCASSSGLAGETDTQYFGPGTRLTVL.

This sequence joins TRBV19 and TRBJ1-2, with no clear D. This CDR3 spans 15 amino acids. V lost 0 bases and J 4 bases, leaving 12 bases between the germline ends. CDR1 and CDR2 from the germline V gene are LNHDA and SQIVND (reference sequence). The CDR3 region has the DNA TGTGCCAGTAGTATAGAGAATGAGGGCCCCTATGGCTACACCTTC. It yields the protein CASSIENEGPYGYTF.

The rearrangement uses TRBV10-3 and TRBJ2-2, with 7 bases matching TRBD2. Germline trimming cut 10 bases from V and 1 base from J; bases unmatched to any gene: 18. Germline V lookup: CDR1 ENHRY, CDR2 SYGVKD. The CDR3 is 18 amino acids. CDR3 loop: CATTLRELLAVNTGELFF. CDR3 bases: TGTGCCACGACCTTGCGGGAACTTCTAGCGGTGAACACCGGGGAGCTGTTTTTT.

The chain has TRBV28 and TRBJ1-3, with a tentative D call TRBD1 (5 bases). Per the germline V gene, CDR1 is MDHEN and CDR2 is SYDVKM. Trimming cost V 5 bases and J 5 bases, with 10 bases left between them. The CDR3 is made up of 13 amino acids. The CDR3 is CASSRGMRNTIYF. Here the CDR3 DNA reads TGTGCCAGCAGTCGGGGGATGAGAAACACCATATATTTT.

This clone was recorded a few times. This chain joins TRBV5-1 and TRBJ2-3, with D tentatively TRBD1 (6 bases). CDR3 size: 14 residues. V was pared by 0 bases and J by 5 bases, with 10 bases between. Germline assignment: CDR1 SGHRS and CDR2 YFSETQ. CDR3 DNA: TGCGCCAGCAGCTTGGAACTAGGGGGAGATACGCAGTATTTT. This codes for CASSLELGGDTQYF.

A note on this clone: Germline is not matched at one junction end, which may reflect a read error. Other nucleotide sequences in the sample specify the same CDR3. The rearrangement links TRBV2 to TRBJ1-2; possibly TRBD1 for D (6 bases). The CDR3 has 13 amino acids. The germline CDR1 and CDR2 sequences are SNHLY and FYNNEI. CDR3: CASSEGGWGGYTF. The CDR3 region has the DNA TGTGCCAGCAGCGAAGGGGGGTGGGGTGGCTACACCTTC.

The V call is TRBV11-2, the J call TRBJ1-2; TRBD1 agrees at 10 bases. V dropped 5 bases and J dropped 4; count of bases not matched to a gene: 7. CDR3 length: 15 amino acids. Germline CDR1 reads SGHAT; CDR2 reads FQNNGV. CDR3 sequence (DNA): TGTGCCAGCAGCGTTATTCGGGACAGGGGCTATGGCTACACCTTC. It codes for CASSVIRDRGYGYTF. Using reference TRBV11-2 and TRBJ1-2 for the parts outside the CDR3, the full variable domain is EAGVAQSPRYKIIEKRQSVAFWCNPISGHATLYWYQQILGQGPKLLIQFQNNGVVDDSQLPKDRFSAERLKGVDSTLKIQPAKLEDSAVYLCASSVIRDRGYGYTFGSGTRLTVV.

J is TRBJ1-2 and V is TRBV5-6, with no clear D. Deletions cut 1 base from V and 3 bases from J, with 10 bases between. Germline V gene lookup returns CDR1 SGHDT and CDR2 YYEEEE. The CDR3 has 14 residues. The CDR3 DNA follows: TGTGCCAGCAGCTTGCGTCCCGGATACTATGGCTACACCTTC. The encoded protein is CASSLRPGYYGYTF.

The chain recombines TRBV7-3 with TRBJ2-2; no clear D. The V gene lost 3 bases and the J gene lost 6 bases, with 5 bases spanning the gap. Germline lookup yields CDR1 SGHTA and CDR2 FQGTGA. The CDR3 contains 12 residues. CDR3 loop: CASSFPSGELFF. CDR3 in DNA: TGTGCCAGCAGCTTTCCGTCCGGGGAGCTGTTTTTT.

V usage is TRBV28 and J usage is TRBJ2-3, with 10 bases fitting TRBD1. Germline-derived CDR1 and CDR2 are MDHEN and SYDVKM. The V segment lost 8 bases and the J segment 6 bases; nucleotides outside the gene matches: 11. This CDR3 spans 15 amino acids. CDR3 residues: CASADSGQGLDTQYF. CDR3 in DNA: TGTGCCAGCGCCGATTCGGGACAGGGGTTGGATACGCAGTATTTT.

As DNA, the CDR3 is TGTGCCAGCAGCATATCGACAGGGTCGGGGGAGCTGTTTTTT. Translating gives CASSISTGSGELFF. V usage is TRBV9 and J usage is TRBJ2-2; the match to TRBD1 covers 7 bases. CDR3 length: 14 residues. V shed 4 bases and J 8 bases; nucleotides not matched to a gene: 8. CDR1 is SGDLS and CDR2 is YYNGEE in the germline V gene. Variable domain in full (rest from reference TRBV9 and TRBJ2-2): DSGVTQTPKHLITATGQRVTLRCSPRSGDLSVYWYQQSLDQGLQFLIQYYNGEERAKGNILERFSAQQFPDLHSELNLSSLELGDSALYFCASSISTGSGELFFGEGSRLTVL.

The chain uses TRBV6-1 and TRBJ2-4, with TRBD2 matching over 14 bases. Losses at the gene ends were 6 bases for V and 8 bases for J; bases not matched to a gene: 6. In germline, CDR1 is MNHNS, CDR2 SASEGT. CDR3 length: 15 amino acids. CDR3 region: CASRQGLAGVDIQYF. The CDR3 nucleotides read TGTGCCAGCAGGCAGGGACTAGCGGGAGTAGACATTCAGTACTTC.

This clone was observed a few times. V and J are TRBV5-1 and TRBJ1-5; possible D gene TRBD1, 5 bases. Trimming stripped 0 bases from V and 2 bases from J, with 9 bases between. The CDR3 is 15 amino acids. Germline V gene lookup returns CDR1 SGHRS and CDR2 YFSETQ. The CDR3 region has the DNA TGCGCCAGCAGCTTGGGCGGGACCGGCAATCAGCCCCAGCATTTT. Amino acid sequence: CASSLGGTGNQPQHF.

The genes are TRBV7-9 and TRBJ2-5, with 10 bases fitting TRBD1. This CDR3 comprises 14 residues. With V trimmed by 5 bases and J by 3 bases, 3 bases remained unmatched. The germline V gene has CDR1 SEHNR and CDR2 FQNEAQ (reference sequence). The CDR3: CASSPGQGKETQYF. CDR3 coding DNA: TGTGCCAGCAGCCCGGGACAGGGGAAAGAGACCCAGTACTTC.